A single sample is the source of the 16 T cell receptor beta chains below, sequenced in a study of cytomegalovirus exposure and HLA in healthy donors. The study ran its PCR with 60 Vbeta and 13 Jbeta primers. Profiled with immunoSEQ multiplex PCR; TCRdb holds only in-frame clones, not every one. This sample has approximately 120,000 clones, with about 80% found just once. Sequenced input: PBMCs. These receptors came from a man aged 25-45 years in good health and CMV-seronegative.

The J gene is TRBJ2-5, the V gene TRBV19; possibly TRBD1 for D (6 bases). The CDR3 loop spans 15 amino acids. Germline V CDR1 and CDR2: LNHDA, SQIVND (reference sequence). The germline V and J ends were trimmed by 6 bases and 5 bases, with 19 bases remaining between them. CDR3 bases: TGTGCCAGTAGCCTTAAAACAGGGATTGAGGAGACCCAGTACTTC. It codes for CASSLKTGIEETQYF.

V gene TRBV9 combines with J gene TRBJ2-3; 14 bases agree with TRBD2. V dropped 2 bases and J dropped 5; count of bases not matched to a gene: 7. Germline values: CDR1 SGDLS, CDR2 YYNGEE. The CDR3 sequence is 17 residues long. CDR3 coding DNA: TGTGCCAGCAGCGTGCGTATAGGACTAGCGGGGGGAGATACGCAGTATTTT. It translates to CASSVRIGLAGGDTQYF.

CDR3 loop: CASSPPQGLTEAFF. CDR3 sequence (DNA): TGTGCCAGCTCACCACCACAGGGGCTCACTGAAGCTTTCTTT. The chain has TRBV18 and TRBJ1-1; 7 bases are a match to TRBD1. Looked up from germline, CDR1 is KGHSH and CDR2 is LQKENI. The V gene end was trimmed by 0 bases and the J gene end by 4 bases; junction bases not matched to a gene: 2. The CDR3 contains 14 residues.

Notes on this clone: Compared with germline, one end of the junction differs, possibly owing to a read error. The chain employs TRBV4-2 and TRBJ2-2; 7 bases match TRBD1. Looked up from germline, CDR1 is LGHNA and CDR2 is YNFKEQ. The CDR3 is 12 residues long. The CDR3 region is CASAPPPGGLFF. CDR3 in DNA: TGTGCCAGCGCCCCACCTCCAGGGGGGCTGTTTTTT.

CDR3 amino acids: CASSLMTVASYNEQFF. CDR3 bases: TGTGCCAGCAGCTTGATGACAGTGGCCTCCTACAATGAGCAGTTCTTC. The J gene is TRBJ2-1, the V gene TRBV5-4, with a weak D call TRBD1 (5 bases). The CDR3 spans 16 residues. The ends were cut back, 1 base at V and 0 bases at J, with 11 bases in the middle. CDR1 and CDR2 from the germline V gene are SGHNT and YYREEE (reference sequence).

This chain uses TRBV5-1 with TRBJ2-2; 8 bases are a match to TRBD1. Germline V gives CDR1 SGHRS, CDR2 YFSETQ. With 4 bases clipped from V and 2 bases from J, the junction kept 4 bases outside the gene matches. The CDR3 sequence is 15 residues long. Written as DNA, the CDR3 is TGCGCCAGCAGCACGGGACAGGATAACACCGGGGAGCTGTTTTTT. Protein: CASSTGQDNTGELFF. The whole variable domain, remainder taken from reference TRBV5-1 and TRBJ2-2, is KAGVTQTPRYLIKTRGQQVTLSCSPISGHRSVSWYQQTPGQGLQFLFEYFSETQRNKGNFPGRFSGRQFSNSRSEMNVSTLELGDSALYLCASSTGQDNTGELFFGEGSRLTVL.

The chain couples TRBV5-4 to TRBJ2-5; D unresolved. CDR1 SGHNT and CDR2 YYREEE come from the germline V gene (reference sequence). The CDR3 sequence is 15 residues long. V gave up 4 bases and J gave up 3 bases, with 16 bases separating them. CDR3 nucleotide sequence: TGTGCCAGCAGCCCCACGCACCTGCGAAAAGAGACCCAGTACTTC. Encoded protein: CASSPTHLRKETQYF.

The chain couples TRBV4-1 to TRBJ2-3; possibly TRBD2 for D (6 bases). CDR1 is MGHRA and CDR2 is YSYEKL in the germline V gene. Trimming took 8 bases from V and 3 from J, leaving 12 bases between them. The CDR3 is 13 amino acids. This CDR3 reads CASSLSGTDTQYF. CDR3 DNA: TGCGCCAGCTCCCTCAGCGGGACAGATACGCAGTATTTT.

The V gene is TRBV2, the J gene TRBJ2-3, with TRBD2 as a possible D gene (5 bases). Germline V gene data show CDR1 as SNHLY and CDR2 as FYNNEI. V lost 8 bases and J lost 5, with 23 bases in between. The CDR3 has 16 amino acids. CDR3 DNA: TGTGCCAGCTCTTCGGGGAGACCCTCGGTGGTAGATACGCAGTATTTT. Its translation is CASSSGRPSVVDTQYF.

The genes are TRBV4-3 and TRBJ1-5; a possible D gene is TRBD1 (6 bases). Germline CDR1 and CDR2: LGHNA and YSLEER. The CDR3 extends over 15 amino acids. Trimming removed 4 bases from V and 4 bases from J, with 14 bases in between. The CDR3, as DNA: TGCGCCAGCAGCCGAGGGACACAGGGAAATCAGCCCCAGCATTTT. Residues: CASSRGTQGNQPQHF.

The V call is TRBV18, the J call TRBJ1-1, with 7 bases lining up with TRBD1. Per germline, CDR1 KGHSH and CDR2 LQKENI. The length of the CDR3 is 15 residues. V dropped 5 bases and J dropped 6; count of bases not matched to a gene: 12. This CDR3 is CASSFDRVEYAEAFF. In DNA, the CDR3 is TGTGCCAGCTCATTCGACAGGGTAGAGTATGCTGAAGCTTTCTTT.

The sample holds one count of this clone. The V gene is TRBV5-1, the J gene TRBJ2-3; 7 bases map to TRBD2. Germline CDR1 reads SGHRS; CDR2 reads YFSETQ. V shed 6 bases and J 2 bases; nucleotides not matched to a gene: 3. The CDR3 has 13 residues. DNA of the CDR3: TGCGCCAGCACTAGCGGAAACACAGATACGCAGTATTTT. This gives the protein CASTSGNTDTQYF.

The chain is built from TRBV7-2 and TRBJ2-2, with 8 positions matching TRBD2. Germline V gene data show CDR1 as SGHTA and CDR2 as FQGNSA. CDR3 length: 14 residues. J gave up 1 base and V 8 bases, and 3 bases lay outside the gene matches. The CDR3 DNA reads TGTGCCAGCGCCCGGGGGGGGAACACCGGGGAGCTGTTTTTT. Residues: CASARGGNTGELFF.

This chain joins TRBV7-8 and TRBJ2-2; 15 bases map to TRBD2. From germline, CDR1 is SGHVS and CDR2 FQNEAQ. Trimming removed 3 bases from V and 5 bases from J; junction bases left unmatched: 7. The length of the CDR3 is 18 residues. The CDR3 region has the DNA TGTGCCAGCAGCTTCAAGGGACTAGCGGGGGGTTGGACCGGGGAGCTGTTTTTT. The encoded protein is CASSFKGLAGGWTGELFF.

This clone was seen only a few times. The rearrangement links TRBV28 to TRBJ2-6, with D hard to call. The CDR3 consists of 15 residues. Germline CDR1 is MDHEN and CDR2 is SYDVKM. The germline V and J ends were trimmed by 6 bases and 1 base, with 10 bases remaining between them. The CDR3 reads CASSRHSSGANVLTF. The CDR3 nucleotides read TGTGCCAGCAGCCGTCACAGTTCTGGGGCCAACGTCCTGACTTTC.

In its sample, this clone was seen once. The same CDR3 also results from other DNA sequences found in this sample. This chain uses TRBV7-9 with TRBJ1-5; TRBD1 agrees at 8 bases. CDR1 is SEHNR, CDR2 FQNEAQ, per germline (reference sequence). After removal of 5 bases from V and 7 bases from J, the junction contained 4 bases not matched to a gene. The CDR3 runs 13 residues. CDR3 coding DNA: TGTGCCAGCAGCCTACAGGGGGACCAGCCCCAGCATTTT. This codes for CASSLQGDQPQHF.